This TCR beta chain was recovered during a study of control samples from healthy donors and cancer patients. Data came from immunoSEQ multiplex PCR; TCRdb stores just in-frame clones and leaves some out. The sample includes around 51,000 clones, roughly 80% of them seen just once. Trimming took 3 bases from V and 6 from J, leaving 6 bases between them. The germline gives CDR1 SGHRS, CDR2 YFSETQ. This CDR3 spans 12 amino acids. This sequence was found in a man between 65 and 85 years old in good health. The sample was blood. The chain uses TRBV5-1 and TRBJ1-4, with unresolved D. The CDR3 here is CASSSEDEKLFF. DNA of the CDR3: TGCGCCAGCAGCTCCGAAGATGAAAAACTGTTTTTT.